This T cell receptor (beta chain) originates from a study of shared clonotypes between healthy human individuals. Profiled with immunoSEQ multiplex PCR; TCRdb holds only in-frame clones, not every one. This table holds 450,000 to 600,000 clones, 79% found once. The sample was PBMCs. The sequence derives from a woman aged 40 to 50 in good health. Some clones in this sample may be carry-over from other donors' samples.

The CDR3 bases are TGTGCCATCAGTGAGTCTAACAGCCGTTCCTACGAGCAGTACTTC. Protein sequence: CAISESNSRSYEQYF. V and J are TRBV10-3 and TRBJ2-5; D gene unclear. The DNA end favors TRBJ2-7, so the J call may be wrong. The CDR3 covers 15 residues. In germline, CDR1 is ENHRY, CDR2 SYGVKD.